These 32 T cell receptor beta chains were sequenced from one sample in a study of blood T cell repertoires in COVID-19. The repertoire was sequenced with immunoSEQ multiplex PCR; TCRdb's copy has only in-frame clones and lacks some. The sample carries 20,000 to 25,000 clones, less than 85% recorded once. The sequencing sample was made of peripheral blood. These receptors were taken from a man in his 60s with active COVID-19.

The chain uses TRBV5-4 and TRBJ1-2, with D maybe TRBD1 (6 bases). Germline V lookup: CDR1 SGHNT, CDR2 YYREEE (reference sequence). The CDR3 sequence is 13 residues long. The ends were cut back, 0 bases at V and 3 bases at J, with 6 bases in the middle. CDR3 nucleotides: TGTGCCAGCAGCTTGGGGGGGCACTATGGCTACACCTTC. Translating it yields CASSLGGHYGYTF.

This clone has more than one count but fewer than ten. This rearrangement joins TRBV27 to TRBJ1-1; D is unclear. Trimming cost V 5 bases and J 0 bases, with 7 bases left between them. From germline, CDR1 is MNHEY and CDR2 SMNVEV (reference sequence). The CDR3 sequence is 13 residues long. The CDR3 bases are TGTGCCAGCAGTCCATGGCTGAACACTGAAGCTTTCTTT. It encodes CASSPWLNTEAFF.

This rearrangement joins TRBV6-1 to TRBJ1-1, with D unresolved. This CDR3 spans 10 amino acids. V lost 2 bases and J lost 9, with 4 bases in between. Per germline, CDR1 MNHNS and CDR2 SASEGT. In nucleotides, the CDR3 is TGTGCCAGCAGTGAACTTAAAGCTTTCTTT. As protein: CASSELKAFF.

This chain connects TRBV29-1 to TRBJ2-1, with 8 bases lining up with TRBD2. Trimming removed 4 bases from V and 2 bases from J; junction bases left unmatched: 4. Germline V gene sequence: CDR1 SQVTM, CDR2 ANQGSEA. The CDR3 has 14 residues. CDR3 nucleotide sequence: TGCAGCGTTGTTTTACTAGCGGCCTACAATGAGCAGTTCTTC. It translates to CSVVLLAAYNEQFF.

The V and J genes are TRBV7-6 and TRBJ2-1; tentatively, D is TRBD2 (6 bases). The germline V gene encodes CDR1 SGHVS and CDR2 FNYEAQ. The CDR3 is 14 amino acids. V lost 0 bases and J 8 bases, leaving 11 bases between the germline ends. CDR3 coding DNA: TGTGCCAGCAGCTTAGCGGAGGGGAAGGATGAGCAGTTCTTC. Its protein is CASSLAEGKDEQFF.

The chain uses TRBV5-6 and TRBJ2-1, with a weak D call TRBD1 (6 bases). V shed 1 base and J shed 5 bases, with 13 bases lying between them. The CDR3 is 15 residues long. CDR1 and CDR2 (germline): SGHDT, YYEEEE. CDR3 sequence reads: CASSLWGPGNNEQFF. The CDR3 DNA reads TGTGCCAGCAGCTTGTGGGGGCCGGGTAACAATGAGCAGTTCTTC.

The chain has TRBV2 and TRBJ2-2; weak D call: TRBD2 (5 bases). Trimming left V 3 bases short and J 3 bases short, with 11 bases between. CDR1 is SNHLY and CDR2 is FYNNEI in the germline V gene. CDR3 length: 15 amino acids. CDR3 sequence (DNA): TGTGCCAGCAGTGAGGGGAGAGAGGACACCGGGGAGCTGTTTTTT. The encoded protein is CASSEGREDTGELFF.

This clone was observed a few times. The J gene is TRBJ2-7, the V gene TRBV18; 9 bases match TRBD1. The CDR3 is 15 amino acids. V dropped 3 bases and J dropped 6; count of bases not matched to a gene: 9. Germline V gives CDR1 KGHSH, CDR2 LQKENI. The CDR3 DNA sequence: TGTGCCAGCTCACCTTTACAGGGGGCCGGCGGCGAGCAGTACTTC. It specifies CASSPLQGAGGEQYF.

The chain is built from TRBV29-1 and TRBJ2-5, with D hard to call. V gave up 4 bases and J gave up 1 base, with 10 bases separating them. This CDR3 spans 13 amino acids. Germline lookup yields CDR1 SQVTM and CDR2 ANQGSEA. The CDR3 DNA sequence: TGCAGCGTTGCCCAGGTCCCCCAAGAGACCCAGTACTTC. It encodes CSVAQVPQETQYF.

V usage is TRBV2 and J usage is TRBJ2-7, with 7 bases that match TRBD1. Per the germline V gene, CDR1 is SNHLY and CDR2 is FYNNEI. This CDR3 contains 14 residues. J lost 3 bases, V lost 4 bases, and 6 bases had no gene match. DNA of the CDR3: TGTGCCAGCAGTGTGTGGACAGGAGGCTACGAGCAGTACTTC. Translating gives CASSVWTGGYEQYF.

The chain employs TRBV19 and TRBJ2-2; 9 bases align to TRBD2. The V gene end was trimmed by 7 bases and the J gene end by 7 bases; junction bases not matched to a gene: 10. The CDR3 length is 15 residues. CDR1 LNHDA and CDR2 SQIVND come from the germline V gene (reference sequence). CDR3 sequence reads: CASTPGTSQSGELFF. The CDR3 region has the DNA TGTGCCAGTACTCCCGGGACTAGCCAAAGCGGGGAGCTGTTTTTT. Full variable domain (remainder filled in from reference TRBV19 and TRBJ2-2): DGGITQSPKYLFRKEGQNVTLSCEQNLNHDAMYWYRQDPGQGLRLIYYSQIVNDFQKGDIAEGYSVSREKKESFPLTVTSAQKNPTAFYLCASTPGTSQSGELFFGEGSRLTVL.

The V and J genes are TRBV7-3 and TRBJ2-7, with D possibly being TRBD1 (5 bases). Between the trimmed V and J ends, which lost 4 bases and 3 bases, there was a span of 10 bases. The CDR3 is 13 amino acids. Per the germline V gene, CDR1 is SGHTA and CDR2 is FQGTGA. CDR3: CASSSEDSYEQYF. CDR3 in DNA: TGTGCCAGCAGCTCCGAAGACAGCTACGAGCAGTACTTC.

The chain uses TRBV15 and TRBJ1-3; D remains unclear. V was cut by 4 bases and J by 3 bases, with 4 bases left in between. Germline CDR1 reads LNHNV; CDR2 reads YYDKDF (reference sequence). The CDR3 has 12 residues. Here the CDR3 DNA reads TGTGCCACCAGCATGCGTGGAAACACCATATATTTT. It translates to CATSMRGNTIYF.

This chain joins TRBV7-3 and TRBJ2-3, with 14 bases matching TRBD2. V lost 2 bases and J lost 4; bases outside the gene matches: 11. CDR1 SGHTA and CDR2 FQGTGA come from the germline V gene. This CDR3 is built from 19 residues. Here the CDR3 DNA reads TGTGCCAGCAGCTTATCCTTCCTAGGACTAGCGGGAGGAGCAGATACGCAGTATTTT. This translates into CASSLSFLGLAGGADTQYF.

J is TRBJ2-1 and V is TRBV27, with 7 bases aligning to TRBD2. The CDR3 runs 15 residues. The germline V gene encodes CDR1 MNHEY and CDR2 SMNVEV (reference sequence). V lost 5 bases to trimming and J lost 7 bases; unmatched junction nucleotides: 11. CDR3 amino acids: CASSPSGTMPNEQFF. CDR3 DNA sequence: TGTGCCAGCAGTCCCAGCGGGACGATGCCGAATGAGCAGTTCTTC.

The genes are TRBV4-2 and TRBJ1-1; the D gene is possibly TRBD1 (6 bases). In germline, CDR1 is LGHNA, CDR2 YNFKEQ. The V and J ends lost 5 bases and 2 bases respectively, with 12 bases between them. The length of the CDR3 is 14 residues. The DNA for the CDR3 is TGTGCCAGCAGCATCCGGACAGACAACACTGAAGCTTTCTTT. Translation: CASSIRTDNTEAFF.

This clone has more than one count but fewer than ten. The J gene is TRBJ1-5, the V gene TRBV9; D possibly corresponds to TRBD1 (6 bases). Looked up from germline, CDR1 is SGDLS and CDR2 is YYNGEE. The CDR3 runs to 15 residues. Trimming cost V 0 bases and J 7 bases, with 14 bases left between them. DNA of the CDR3: TGTGCCAGCAGCGTAGTGGGCAGGGGCGAACAGCCCCAGCATTTT. It is translated as CASSVVGRGEQPQHF.

The V gene is TRBV28, the J gene TRBJ1-1, with 8 nucleotides matching TRBD1. Germline values: CDR1 MDHEN, CDR2 SYDVKM. The junction had 8 bases not matched to a gene; V was cut back by 3 bases and J by 5 bases. The CDR3 extends over 15 amino acids. CDR3 DNA: TGTGCCAGCAGTTTGAGGACAGGGCGTTGGACTGAAGCTTTCTTT. Protein product: CASSLRTGRWTEAFF.

The rearrangement links TRBV12-3 or TRBV12-4 to TRBJ1-5, with D perhaps matching TRBD1 (5 bases). V lost 3 bases and J lost 6, with 9 bases in between. CDR3 length: 13 residues. CDR3 sequence reads: CASSFRGIQPQHF. In DNA form, the CDR3 reads TGTGCCAGCAGTTTTCGGGGGATTCAGCCCCAGCATTTT.

The V gene is TRBV12-5, the J gene TRBJ1-1; D is uncertain. CDR1 LGHNT and CDR2 FRNRAP come from the germline V gene. The CDR3 runs 14 residues. V shed 0 bases and J shed 9 bases, with 14 bases lying between them. CDR3 amino acids: CASGLVLESSQAFF. The DNA for the CDR3 is TGTGCTAGTGGTTTGGTACTAGAATCCAGCCAAGCTTTCTTT.

The rearrangement joins TRBV19 to TRBJ2-4; D might be TRBD2 (6 bases). CDR1 is LNHDA and CDR2 is SQIVND in the germline V gene (reference sequence). This CDR3 is 14 amino acids long. V lost 4 bases to trimming and J lost 7 bases, with 14 bases between them. Here the CDR3 reads CASSNSGRGNIQYF. For the CDR3, the DNA is TGTGCCAGTAGTAACAGCGGTCGGGGGAACATTCAGTACTTC.

This rearrangement joins TRBV19 to TRBJ1-5; D is uncertain. Germline V gene data show CDR1 as LNHDA and CDR2 as SQIVND (reference sequence). V was trimmed by 1 base and J by 1 base, leaving 5 bases between them. The CDR3 sequence is 14 residues long. The CDR3 coding sequence is TGTGCCAGTAGTATAGGCAGAAGCAATCAGCCCCAGCATTTT. Its protein is CASSIGRSNQPQHF.

DNA of the CDR3: TGTGCCAGCAGATCGGACAGGGGGCGAGACTATGGCTACACCTTC. This encodes CASRSDRGRDYGYTF. The J gene is TRBJ1-2, the V gene TRBV27, with 11 bases aligning to TRBD1. The CDR3 contains 15 residues. With 6 bases clipped from V and 3 bases from J, the junction kept 6 bases outside the gene matches. Germline loops: CDR1 MNHEY, CDR2 SMNVEV (reference sequence).

The V call is TRBV6-6, the J call TRBJ2-5; 7 nucleotides match TRBD2. Looked up from germline, CDR1 is MNHNY and CDR2 is SVGAGI (reference sequence). Trimming at V came to 7 bases and at J to 3 bases, leaving 2 bases not matched to a gene. The CDR3 consists of 12 residues. The CDR3 DNA sequence: TGTGCCAGCATGGGGGGGGAAGAGACCCAGTACTTC. This encodes CASMGGEETQYF.

The chain employs TRBV7-9 and TRBJ2-1; D remains unclear. CDR1 is SEHNR and CDR2 is FQNEAQ in the germline V gene (reference sequence). There are 15 residues in the CDR3. V was shortened by 5 bases and J by 3 bases, with 14 bases between the two germline ends. The CDR3 loop is CASSPPNQRYNEQFF. CDR3 coding DNA: TGTGCCAGCAGCCCCCCGAACCAGCGCTACAATGAGCAGTTCTTC. Filled out from reference TRBV7-9 and TRBJ2-1, the complete variable domain reads DTGVSQNPRHKITKRGQNVTFRCDPISEHNRLYWYRQTLGQGPEFLTYFQNEAQLEKSRLLSDRFSAERPKGSFSTLEIQRTEQGDSAMYLCASSPPNQRYNEQFFGPGTRLTVL.

The V gene is TRBV5-5, the J gene TRBJ2-5; 11 bases match TRBD2. J lost 2 bases, V lost 1 base, and 7 bases had no gene match. Germline V gene sequence: CDR1 SGHKS, CDR2 YYEKEE (reference sequence). This CDR3 spans 17 amino acids. The CDR3: CASSLLVAGGSQETQYF. The CDR3 bases are TGTGCCAGCAGCTTGTTAGTAGCGGGAGGGAGTCAAGAGACCCAGTACTTC.

The V gene is TRBV28, the J gene TRBJ2-3; D possibly corresponds to TRBD2 (6 bases). The V end lost 6 bases, the J end lost 3 bases, and 16 bases lay between the germline ends. This CDR3 comprises 15 residues. Germline-derived CDR1 and CDR2 are MDHEN and SYDVKM. CDR3 nucleotides: TGTGCCAGCAGCTTTTTGACTAGTCGGACAGATACGCAGTATTTT. Protein sequence: CASSFLTSRTDTQYF.

V usage is TRBV6-5 and J usage is TRBJ2-7; a weak D match, TRBD2 (5 bases). Germline assignment: CDR1 MNHEY and CDR2 SVGAGI. The CDR3 runs to 12 residues. Between the trimmed V and J ends, which lost 8 bases and 0 bases, there was a span of 8 bases. CDR3 loop: CASRSGSYEQYF. The CDR3 DNA is TGTGCCAGCCGGAGCGGCTCCTACGAGCAGTACTTC.

The chain uses TRBV7-2 and TRBJ2-5; D call uncertain. Germline CDR1 SGHTA, CDR2 FQGNSA. This CDR3 region has 14 residues. V lost 2 bases, J lost 5 bases, and 12 bases lay in between. DNA for the CDR3: TGTGCCAGCAGCTTACAGTGGTCTTCGGAGACCCAGTACTTC. Its protein is CASSLQWSSETQYF.

The chain uses TRBV2 and TRBJ2-1; 10 bases line up with TRBD2. The CDR3 contains 16 residues. The germline gives CDR1 SNHLY, CDR2 FYNNEI. The ends lost 2 bases at V and 6 bases at J; junction bases unmatched: 7. The CDR3 region is CASSEIHTSGANEQFF. CDR3 coding DNA: TGTGCCAGCAGTGAAATCCACACTAGCGGGGCCAATGAGCAGTTCTTC.

This rearrangement joins TRBV7-2 to TRBJ2-1; TRBD2 is a possible D gene (5 bases). The CDR3 has 14 residues. In germline, CDR1 is SGHTA, CDR2 FQGNSA. V was pared by 5 bases and J by 2 bases, with 10 bases between. As DNA, the CDR3 is TGTGCCAGCAGCGCAGCGGAGACCTACAATGAGCAGTTCTTC. Residues: CASSAAETYNEQFF.

In its sample, this clone was seen once. The chain combines TRBV11-3 with TRBJ2-1; D is unclear. This CDR3 has 15 amino acids. Trimming shortened V by 5 bases and J by 7 bases, and 18 bases separated the two germline ends. Looked up from germline, CDR1 is SGHNT and CDR2 is YENEEA. For the CDR3, the DNA is TGTGCCAGCAGCGTAAAACGGGTGTTCACGAATGAGCAGTTCTTC. Translated, it gives CASSVKRVFTNEQFF.